The present T cell receptor beta chain was sequenced within a study of identical twins. MiXCR was run by TCRdb on the 5' RACE reads, yielding one entry per CDR3 protein. The sample has 1.5 million to 2 million distinct CDR3 sequences, 25% to 35% seen once. As to this clonotype: Its antigen is unknown.

Study-wide results and caveats: Beta clonotypes that were abundant in cord blood contained fewer insertions, a pattern absent from memory repertoires. Excess twin sharing in beta out-of-frame sequences was weaker. The study based its conclusions on cross-sectional statistical analysis and did not follow the same donors.

The sequencing sample was made of cord blood. This TCR was sampled from a newborn girl in good health.

The CDR3 region is CASTKGTSGSYEQFF. The CDR3 nucleotides read TGTGCCAGCACCAAAGGGACTAGCGGGAGTTATGAGCAGTTCTTC. The rearrangement uses TRBV28 and TRBJ2-1, with 14 nucleotides matching TRBD2. CDR1 is MDHEN and CDR2 is SYDVKM in the germline V gene. The J segment lost 8 bases and the V segment lost 7 bases, leaving 7 bases of the junction unmatched. This CDR3 is built from 15 residues.